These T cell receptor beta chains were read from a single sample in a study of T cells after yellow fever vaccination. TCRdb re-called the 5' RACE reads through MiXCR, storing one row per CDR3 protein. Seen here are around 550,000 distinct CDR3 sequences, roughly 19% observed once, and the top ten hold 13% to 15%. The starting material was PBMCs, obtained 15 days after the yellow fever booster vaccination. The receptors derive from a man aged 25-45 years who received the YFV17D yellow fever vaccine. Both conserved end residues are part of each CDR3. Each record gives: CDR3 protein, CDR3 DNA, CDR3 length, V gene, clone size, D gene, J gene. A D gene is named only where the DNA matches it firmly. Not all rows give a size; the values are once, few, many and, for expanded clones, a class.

CATRRGGGTEAFF	TGTGCCACCCGTCGGGGGGGAGGGACTGAAGCTTTCTTT	13	TRBV24-1	.	.	TRBJ1-1
CASSPAGGGAGYTF	TGCGCCAGCAGCCCAGCCGGGGGGGGCGCTGGCTACACCTTC	14	TRBV5-1	few	.	TRBJ1-2
CASSLEVTLDRGYHDEQFF	TGCGCCAGCAGCTTGGAAGTTACGTTAGACAGGGGGTATCACGATGAGCAGTTCTTC	19	TRBV5-1	few	TRBD1	TRBJ2-1
CSARDLFTGYHDEQFF	TGCAGTGCTAGAGACCTATTCACGGGGTATCACGATGAGCAGTTCTTC	16	TRBV20-1	few	.	TRBJ2-1
CASSSDITFQYF	TGTGCCAGCAGCTCGGACATTACTTTTCAGTACTTC	12	TRBV5-5	.	.	TRBJ2-4
CASSPWTGRSYEQYF	TGTGCCAGCAGCCCTTGGACAGGGAGATCCTACGAGCAGTACTTC	15	TRBV7-2	many	TRBD1	TRBJ2-7
CASSFYHGNTGELFF	TGTGCCAGCAGCTTTTACCACGGGAACACCGGGGAGCTGTTTTTT	15	TRBV7-2	.	.	TRBJ2-2
CASSQDLGREEFF	TGCGCCAGCAGCCAAGATCTAGGGCGGGAGGAGTTCTTC	13	TRBV4-1	few	TRBD2	TRBJ2-1
CASSESTVGVNEQFF	TGCGCCAGCAGTGAGTCTACGGTCGGGGTCAATGAGCAGTTCTTC	15	TRBV10-1	.	.	TRBJ2-1
CASSLGGASYEQYF	TGCGCCAGCAGCTTAGGAGGGGCCTCCTACGAGCAGTACTTC	14	TRBV5-1	many	.	TRBJ2-7
CASSPSGGSIYEQYF	TGTGCCAGCTCGCCTTCGGGGGGTTCGATATACGAGCAGTACTTC	15	TRBV18	.	TRBD2	TRBJ2-7
CASGASGKITGEQYF	TGTGCCAGCGGGGCTAGCGGGAAAATCACCGGCGAGCAGTACTTC	15	TRBV6-1	.	TRBD2	TRBJ2-7
CATSTEPTWRGQETQYF	TGTGCCACCAGCACCGAACCCACCTGGCGGGGACAAGAGACCCAGTACTTC	17	TRBV15	.	.	TRBJ2-5
CASSQATDRGPGNTIYF	TGTGCCAGCAGCCAAGCCACCGACAGGGGGCCTGGAAACACCATATATTTT	17	TRBV4-2	.	TRBD1	TRBJ1-3
CASSFEGLYTDTQYF	TGTGCCAGCAGTTTCGAGGGACTATACACAGATACGCAGTATTTT	15	TRBV12-3/TRBV12-4	few	TRBD2	TRBJ2-3
CASSLSQSYEQYF	TGCGCCAGCAGCTTGAGCCAGTCCTACGAGCAGTACTTC	13	TRBV5-1	few	.	TRBJ2-7
CSAKRGDYEQYF	TGCAGTGCTAAGAGGGGCGACTACGAGCAGTACTTC	12	TRBV20-1	many	.	TRBJ2-7
CSALLAGGNTDTQYF	TGCAGTGCCTTACTAGCGGGGGGAAACACAGATACGCAGTATTTT	15	TRBV20-1	.	TRBD2	TRBJ2-3
CASGEQAFYEQYF	TGTGCCAGCGGCGAGCAAGCTTTTTACGAGCAGTACTTC	13	TRBV6-1	.	.	TRBJ2-7
CASSLAGSASSYEQYF	TGTGCCAGCAGCTTAGCAGGTAGCGCAAGCTCCTACGAGCAGTACTTC	16	TRBV7-2	few	.	TRBJ2-7
CASSLAGGLADTQYF	TGTGCCAGCAGTTTAGCGGGAGGGTTGGCAGATACGCAGTATTTT	15	TRBV28	.	TRBD2	TRBJ2-3
CASRTGTSGRVLGANVLTF	TGTGCCAGCAGAACCGGGACTAGCGGGAGAGTGCTCGGGGCCAACGTCCTGACTTTC	19	TRBV6-1	.	TRBD2	TRBJ2-6
CASSPPGTGGLNTGELFF	TGTGCCAGCAGCCCCCCCGGGACAGGGGGCTTGAACACCGGGGAGCTGTTTTTT	18	TRBV11-1	.	TRBD1	TRBJ2-2
CASSLLPRNPPYEQYF	TGTGCCAGCAGCTTGCTGCCAAGAAACCCGCCCTACGAGCAGTACTTC	16	TRBV5-6	few	.	TRBJ2-7
CASSLALTTSADEQYF	TGCGCCAGCAGCTTGGCCCTAACGACGTCGGCCGATGAGCAGTACTTC	16	TRBV5-1	few	.	TRBJ2-7
CASSERYGEQYF	TGTGCCAGCAGTGAAAGGTATGGCGAGCAGTACTTC	12	TRBV25-1	.	.	TRBJ2-7
CAIATGTNTEAFF	TGTGCCATCGCGACGGGCACGAACACTGAAGCTTTCTTT	13	TRBV10-3	few	.	TRBJ1-1
CASYPRRLAGTGVYEQYF	TGTGCCAGCTATCCCCGAAGGCTAGCGGGAACGGGGGTCTACGAGCAGTACTTC	18	TRBV2	once	TRBD2	TRBJ2-7
CSAQWGLSNTGELFF	TGCAGTGCGCAATGGGGACTGTCGAACACCGGGGAGCTGTTTTTT	15	TRBV20-1	.	.	TRBJ2-2
CASSAHSDSPLHF	TGTGCCAGCAGCGCTCACAGTGACTCACCCCTCCACTTT	13	TRBV2	few	.	TRBJ1-6
CASSQATTAGYTF	TGTGCCAGCAGCCAAGCTACGACAGCCGGCTACACCTTC	13	TRBV14	.	.	TRBJ1-2